The 14 T cell receptor beta chains below were found in one sample sequenced in a study of PD-L1 blockade in urothelial cancer. Libraries were prepared by immunoSEQ multiplex PCR; TCRdb keeps only in-frame clonotypes and omits some of them. The sample includes 40,000 to 55,000 clones, about 90% of them seen just once. The time point: peripheral blood 6 weeks after treatment start. The sequencing here drew on PBMCs, taken around atezolizumab (anti-PD-L1) treatment. Receptor source: a man between 65 and 85 years old with urothelial cancer.

This sequence joins TRBV2 and TRBJ1-2, with D possibly being TRBD1 (5 bases). Trimming took 3 bases from V and 6 from J, leaving 11 bases between them. CDR1 SNHLY and CDR2 FYNNEI come from the germline V gene. CDR3 length: 13 residues. The CDR3 spells CASSDGQGDGYTF. The CDR3 nucleotides read TGTGCCAGCAGTGATGGCCAGGGCGATGGCTACACCTTC.

V is TRBV19 and J is TRBJ2-7; 8 bases align to TRBD1. With V trimmed by 4 bases and J by 3 bases, 8 bases remained unmatched. Germline V gives CDR1 LNHDA, CDR2 SQIVND (reference sequence). This CDR3 contains 15 residues. This chain's CDR3 is CASSNAGTGFYEQYF. The CDR3 DNA sequence: TGTGCCAGTAGTAATGCCGGGACAGGATTCTACGAGCAGTACTTC.

This chain joins TRBV6-6 and TRBJ2-3, with TRBD2 identical over 8 bases. V was clipped by 2 bases and J by 0 bases; unmatched bases: 4. Looked up from germline, CDR1 is MNHNY and CDR2 is SVGAGI (reference sequence). The length of the CDR3 is 16 residues. In DNA form, the CDR3 reads TGTGCCAGCAGTTACGGAGGCGGGAGGAGCACAGATACGCAGTATTTT. It specifies CASSYGGGRSTDTQYF.

This chain uses TRBV7-8 with TRBJ2-7; TRBD2 might be the D (6 bases). CDR3 length equals 15 residues. CDR1 and CDR2 from the germline V gene are SGHVS and FQNEAQ. V lost 5 bases and J 2 bases, leaving 16 bases between the germline ends. The CDR3 nucleotides read TGTGCCAGCAGCCGCGCGGGGCAGCAGACCTACGAGCAGTACTTC. Translation gives CASSRAGQQTYEQYF.

This chain uses TRBV4-2 with TRBJ2-3, with D maybe TRBD2 (6 bases). Trimming removed 0 bases at V and 1 base at J, with 8 bases between. This CDR3 is built from 15 residues. Germline CDR1 and CDR2: LGHNA and YNFKEQ. The CDR3 nucleotides are TGTGCCAGCAGCCAAGATAGGAGGGGCACAGATACGCAGTATTTT. Protein sequence: CASSQDRRGTDTQYF.

The rearrangement joins TRBV6-1 to TRBJ2-5, with D possibly TRBD1 on 6 matching bases. This CDR3 has 13 amino acids. The V and J ends lost 6 bases and 1 base respectively, with 9 bases between them. Germline V CDR1 and CDR2: MNHNS, SASEGT. The CDR3 loop reads CASSGTSQETQYF. DNA for the CDR3: TGTGCCAGCAGCGGGACATCCCAAGAGACCCAGTACTTC.

This clone was found once. The chain has TRBV5-4 and TRBJ2-7; 10 bases align to TRBD1. The junction had 8 bases not matched to a gene; V was cut back by 4 bases and J by 7 bases. The CDR3 loop spans 14 amino acids. Germline V gene lookup returns CDR1 SGHNT and CDR2 YYREEE (reference sequence). The CDR3 coding sequence is TGTGCCAGCAGCACCCGACAGGGGGCGCGGGAGCAGTACTTC. It yields the protein CASSTRQGAREQYF. The entire variable domain, with the rest obtained from reference TRBV5-4 and TRBJ2-7, is as follows: ETGVTQSPTHLIKTRGQQVTLRCSSQSGHNTVSWYQQALGQGPQFIFQYYREEENGRGNFPPRFSGLQFPNYSSELNVNALELDDSALYLCASSTRQGAREQYFGPGTRLTVT.

The rearrangement uses TRBV27 and TRBJ1-1; D is unclear. Trimming took 0 bases from V and 1 from J, leaving 6 bases between them. Germline V gene lookup returns CDR1 MNHEY and CDR2 SMNVEV (reference sequence). The CDR3 length is 14 residues. The CDR3 protein is CASSLSTGNTEAFF. The CDR3 bases are TGTGCCAGCAGTTTATCGACTGGGAACACTGAAGCTTTCTTT.

The sample holds a few counts of this clone. The gene calls are TRBV5-1 and TRBJ2-1, with 12 bases aligning to TRBD2. CDR1 SGHRS and CDR2 YFSETQ come from the germline V gene. This CDR3 comprises 19 residues. J was trimmed by 5 bases and V by 5 bases; bases with no gene match: 17. Here the CDR3 reads CASSKRLAGERGPNNEQFF. CDR3 DNA sequence: TGCGCCAGCAGTAAAAGACTAGCGGGAGAAAGAGGGCCCAACAATGAGCAGTTCTTC.

V gene TRBV19 combines with J gene TRBJ1-2, with D perhaps matching TRBD1 (6 bases). V lost 4 bases and J lost 4, with 16 bases in between. This CDR3 region has 15 residues. In germline, CDR1 is LNHDA, CDR2 SQIVND (reference sequence). CDR3 nucleotide sequence: TGTGCCAGTAGTAAAACAGGGCCCCTGGGCTATGGCTACACCTTC. Translation: CASSKTGPLGYGYTF.

This clone was recorded once. The chain combines TRBV7-9 with TRBJ2-3; D might be TRBD2 (6 bases). Trimming stripped 4 bases from V and 2 bases from J, with 22 bases between. Germline lookup yields CDR1 SEHNR and CDR2 FQNEAQ (reference sequence). This CDR3 is 18 amino acids long. CDR3 amino acids: CASSSLRSGLRPTDTQYF. CDR3 coding DNA: TGTGCCAGCAGCTCGCTTCGATCGGGACTCAGACCCACAGATACGCAGTATTTT.

The table lists this clone with a count of one. The chain links TRBV7-2 to TRBJ2-7, with D tentatively TRBD2 (6 bases). Germline CDR1 and CDR2: SGHTA and FQGNSA. The V and J ends lost 2 bases and 6 bases respectively, with 17 bases between them. The CDR3 totals 15 residues. CDR3 nucleotide sequence: TGTGCCAGCAGCTTATTCCGGGAGTTGGGGTCCGAGCAGTACTTC. Translated, it gives CASSLFRELGSEQYF.

V is TRBV28 and J is TRBJ1-1; 8 bases line up with TRBD1. The CDR3 is made up of 14 amino acids. V was pared by 5 bases and J by 4 bases, with 6 bases of the junction left unmatched. CDR1 is MDHEN and CDR2 is SYDVKM in the germline V gene. The CDR3 nucleotides read TGTGCCAGCAGTGGGACAGGTAAGCGCACTGAAGCTTTCTTT. It specifies CASSGTGKRTEAFF.

The J gene is TRBJ2-2, the V gene TRBV19; TRBD2 matches at 11 bases. The CDR3 has 15 amino acids. Trimming took 5 bases from V and 7 from J; bases not matched to a gene: 6. Germline V gives CDR1 LNHDA, CDR2 SQIVND (reference sequence). CDR3 sequence: CASSGLAGGRGELFF. CDR3 coding DNA: TGTGCCAGTAGTGGGCTAGCGGGAGGCCGCGGGGAGCTGTTTTTT.